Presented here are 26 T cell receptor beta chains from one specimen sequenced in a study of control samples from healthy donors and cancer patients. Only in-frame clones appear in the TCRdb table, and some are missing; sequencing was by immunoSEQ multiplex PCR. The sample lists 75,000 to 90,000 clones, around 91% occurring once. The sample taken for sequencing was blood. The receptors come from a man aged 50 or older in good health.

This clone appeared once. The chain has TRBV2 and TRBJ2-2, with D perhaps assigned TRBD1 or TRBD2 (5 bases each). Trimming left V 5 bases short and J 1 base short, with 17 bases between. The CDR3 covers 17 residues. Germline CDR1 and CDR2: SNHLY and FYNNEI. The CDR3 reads CASSIVFGAGNTGELFF. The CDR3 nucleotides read TGTGCCAGCAGTATAGTTTTCGGGGCGGGGAACACCGGGGAGCTGTTTTTT. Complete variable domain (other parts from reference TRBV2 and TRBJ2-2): EPEVTQTPSHQVTQMGQEVILRCVPISNHLYFYWYRQILGQKVEFLVSFYNNEISEKSEIFDDQFSVERPDGSNFTLKIRSTKLEDSAMYFCASSIVFGAGNTGELFFGEGSRLTVL.

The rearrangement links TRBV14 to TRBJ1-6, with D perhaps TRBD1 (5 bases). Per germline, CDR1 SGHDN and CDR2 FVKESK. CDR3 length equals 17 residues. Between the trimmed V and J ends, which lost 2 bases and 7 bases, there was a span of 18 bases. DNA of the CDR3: TGTGCCAGCAGCCAACCCGGGACCCCACTTCAGAATTCACCCCTCCACTTT. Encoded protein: CASSQPGTPLQNSPLHF.

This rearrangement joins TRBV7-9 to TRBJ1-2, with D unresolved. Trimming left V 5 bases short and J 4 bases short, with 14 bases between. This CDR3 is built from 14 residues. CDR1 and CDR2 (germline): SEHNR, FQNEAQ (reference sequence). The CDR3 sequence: CASSLRQAPYGYTF. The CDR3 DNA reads TGTGCCAGCAGCCTGAGGCAGGCGCCCTATGGCTACACCTTC.

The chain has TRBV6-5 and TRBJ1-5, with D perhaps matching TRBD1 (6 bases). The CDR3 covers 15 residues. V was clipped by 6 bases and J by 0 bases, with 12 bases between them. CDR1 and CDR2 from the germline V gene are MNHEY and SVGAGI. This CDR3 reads CASRKQGTSNQPQHF. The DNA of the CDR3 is TGTGCCAGCAGGAAACAGGGAACTAGCAATCAGCCCCAGCATTTT.

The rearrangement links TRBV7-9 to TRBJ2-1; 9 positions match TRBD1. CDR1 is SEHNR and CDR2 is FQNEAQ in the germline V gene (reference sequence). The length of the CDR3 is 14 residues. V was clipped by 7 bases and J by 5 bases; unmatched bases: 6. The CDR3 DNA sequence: TGTGCCAGCAACCACAGGGGGCCCCACAATGAGCAGTTCTTC. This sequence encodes CASNHRGPHNEQFF. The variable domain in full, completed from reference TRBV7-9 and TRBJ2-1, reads DTGVSQNPRHKITKRGQNVTFRCDPISEHNRLYWYRQTLGQGPEFLTYFQNEAQLEKSRLLSDRFSAERPKGSFSTLEIQRTEQGDSAMYLCASNHRGPHNEQFFGPGTRLTVL.

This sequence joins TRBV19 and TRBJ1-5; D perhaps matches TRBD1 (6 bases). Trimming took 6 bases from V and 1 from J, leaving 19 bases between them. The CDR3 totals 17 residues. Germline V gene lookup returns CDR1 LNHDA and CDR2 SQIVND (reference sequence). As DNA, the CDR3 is TGTGCCAGTAGCGAGTATTCAGGGGTTCGGAGCAATCAGCCCCAGCATTTT. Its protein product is CASSEYSGVRSNQPQHF.

The CDR3 DNA sequence: TGTGCCAGCAGCCCGCGGATGGTGAACACTGAAGCTTTCTTT. It yields the protein CASSPRMVNTEAFF. This chain joins TRBV7-2 and TRBJ1-1, with D uncertain. The V end lost 5 bases, the J end lost 0 bases, and 10 bases lay between the germline ends. CDR3 length equals 14 residues. Germline CDR1 is SGHTA and CDR2 is FQGNSA.

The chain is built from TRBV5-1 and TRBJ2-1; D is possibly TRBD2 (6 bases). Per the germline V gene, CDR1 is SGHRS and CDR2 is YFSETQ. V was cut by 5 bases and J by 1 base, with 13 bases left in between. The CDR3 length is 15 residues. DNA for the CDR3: TGCGCCAGCAGTCCCCGGAGGGGATCCTACAATGAGCAGTTCTTC. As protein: CASSPRRGSYNEQFF.

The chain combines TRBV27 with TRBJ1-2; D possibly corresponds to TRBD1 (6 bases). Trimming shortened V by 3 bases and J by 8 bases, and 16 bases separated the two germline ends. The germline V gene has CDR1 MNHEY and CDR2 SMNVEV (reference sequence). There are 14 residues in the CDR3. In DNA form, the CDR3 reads TGTGCCAGCAGTTTGGCGGGGGCACTGGAAGGCTACACCTTC. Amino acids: CASSLAGALEGYTF.

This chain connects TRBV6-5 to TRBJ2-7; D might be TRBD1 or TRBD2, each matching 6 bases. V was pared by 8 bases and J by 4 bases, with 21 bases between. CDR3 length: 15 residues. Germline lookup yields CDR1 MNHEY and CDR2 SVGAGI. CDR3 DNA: TGTGCCAGCCCGGGGGACACAAACCGACTTTACGAGCAGTACTTC. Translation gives CASPGDTNRLYEQYF.

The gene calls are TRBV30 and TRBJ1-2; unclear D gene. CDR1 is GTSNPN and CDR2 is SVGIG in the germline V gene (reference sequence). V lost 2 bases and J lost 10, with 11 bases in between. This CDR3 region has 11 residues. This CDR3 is CAWSMGGPYTF. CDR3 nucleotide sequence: TGTGCCTGGAGTATGGGAGGGCCCTACACCTTC.

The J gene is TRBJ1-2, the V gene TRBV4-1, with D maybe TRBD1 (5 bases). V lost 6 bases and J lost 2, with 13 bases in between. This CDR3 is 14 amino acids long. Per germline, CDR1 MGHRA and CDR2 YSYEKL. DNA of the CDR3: TGCGCCAGCAGGACCCAGGGAGCAAACTATGGCTACACCTTC. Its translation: CASRTQGANYGYTF.

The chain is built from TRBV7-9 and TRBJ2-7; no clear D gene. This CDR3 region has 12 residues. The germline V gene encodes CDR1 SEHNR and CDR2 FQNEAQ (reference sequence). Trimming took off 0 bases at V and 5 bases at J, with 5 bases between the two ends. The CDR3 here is CASSLAQDEQYF. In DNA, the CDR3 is TGTGCCAGCAGCTTAGCGCAGGACGAGCAGTACTTC.

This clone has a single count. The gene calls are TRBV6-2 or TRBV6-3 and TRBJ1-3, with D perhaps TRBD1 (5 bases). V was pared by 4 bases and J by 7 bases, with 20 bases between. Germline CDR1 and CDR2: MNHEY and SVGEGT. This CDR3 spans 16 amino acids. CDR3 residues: CASSSPTDTARNTIYF. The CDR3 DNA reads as TGTGCCAGCAGTTCCCCGACGGACACGGCCAGGAACACCATATATTTT.

The CDR3: CASSLGDRAEAFF. CDR3 nucleotide sequence: TGTGCCAGCAGTTTGGGGGACAGGGCTGAAGCTTTCTTT. The chain combines TRBV12-3 or TRBV12-4 with TRBJ1-1; TRBD1 agrees at 9 bases. The CDR3 has 13 residues. J gave up 6 bases and V 3 bases, and 2 bases lay outside the gene matches.

The CDR3 loop is CASSLWDRIGHSTEAFF. As DNA, the CDR3 is TGTGCCAGCAGCTTATGGGACAGGATTGGGCACAGCACTGAAGCTTTCTTT. The V gene is TRBV7-6, the J gene TRBJ1-1; 8 bases align to TRBD1. This CDR3 is 17 amino acids long. Losses at the gene ends were 2 bases for V and 4 bases for J; bases not matched to a gene: 12. Germline V CDR1 and CDR2: SGHVS, FNYEAQ.

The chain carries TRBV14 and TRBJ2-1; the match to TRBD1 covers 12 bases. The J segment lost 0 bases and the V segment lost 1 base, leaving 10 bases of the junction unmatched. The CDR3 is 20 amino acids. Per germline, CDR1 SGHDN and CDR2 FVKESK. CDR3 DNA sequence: TGTGCCAGCAGCCAAGCACGGGACAGGGGGCACCAGAGCTCCTACAATGAGCAGTTCTTC. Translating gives CASSQARDRGHQSSYNEQFF.

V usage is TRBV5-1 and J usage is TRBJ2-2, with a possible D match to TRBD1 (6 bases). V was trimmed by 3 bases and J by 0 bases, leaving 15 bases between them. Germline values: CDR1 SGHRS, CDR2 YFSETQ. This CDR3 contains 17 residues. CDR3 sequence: CASSSLGTPANTGELFF. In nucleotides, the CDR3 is TGCGCCAGCAGCTCTCTAGGGACACCCGCGAACACCGGGGAGCTGTTTTTT. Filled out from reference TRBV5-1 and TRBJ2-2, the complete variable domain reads KAGVTQTPRYLIKTRGQQVTLSCSPISGHRSVSWYQQTPGQGLQFLFEYFSETQRNKGNFPGRFSGRQFSNSRSEMNVSTLELGDSALYLCASSSLGTPANTGELFFGEGSRLTVL.

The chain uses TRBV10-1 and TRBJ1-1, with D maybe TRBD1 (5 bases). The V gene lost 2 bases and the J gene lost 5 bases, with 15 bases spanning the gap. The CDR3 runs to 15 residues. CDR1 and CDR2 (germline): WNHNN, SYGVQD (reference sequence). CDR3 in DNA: TGCGCCAGCAGTGAGAGGGACTTTGGGGGGACTGAAGCTTTCTTT. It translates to CASSERDFGGTEAFF.

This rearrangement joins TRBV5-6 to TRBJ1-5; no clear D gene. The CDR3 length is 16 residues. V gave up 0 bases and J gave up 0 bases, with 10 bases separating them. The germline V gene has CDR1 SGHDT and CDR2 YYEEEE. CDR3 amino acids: CASSLGHSISNQPQHF. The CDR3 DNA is TGTGCCAGCAGCTTGGGACATTCGATTAGCAATCAGCCCCAGCATTTT.

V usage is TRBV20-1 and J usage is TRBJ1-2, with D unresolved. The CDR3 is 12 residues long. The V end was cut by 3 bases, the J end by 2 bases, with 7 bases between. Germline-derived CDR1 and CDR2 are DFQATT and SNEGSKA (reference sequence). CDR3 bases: TGCAGTGCTAGTGCATCCAACTATGGCTACACCTTC. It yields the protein CSASASNYGYTF.

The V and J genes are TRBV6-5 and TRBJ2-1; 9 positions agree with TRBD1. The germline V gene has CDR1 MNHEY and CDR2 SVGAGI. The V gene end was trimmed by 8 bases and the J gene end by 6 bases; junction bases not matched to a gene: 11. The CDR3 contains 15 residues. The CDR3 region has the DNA TGTGCCAGCGCAACTCGGCCGGGACAGGGCAATGAGCAGTTCTTC. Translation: CASATRPGQGNEQFF.

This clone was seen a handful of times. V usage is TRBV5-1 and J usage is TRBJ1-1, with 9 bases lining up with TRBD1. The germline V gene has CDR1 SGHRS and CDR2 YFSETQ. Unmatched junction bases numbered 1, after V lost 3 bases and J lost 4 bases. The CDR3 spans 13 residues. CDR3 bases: TGCGCCAGCAGCTGGGACAGGGTCACTGAAGCTTTCTTT. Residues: CASSWDRVTEAFF.

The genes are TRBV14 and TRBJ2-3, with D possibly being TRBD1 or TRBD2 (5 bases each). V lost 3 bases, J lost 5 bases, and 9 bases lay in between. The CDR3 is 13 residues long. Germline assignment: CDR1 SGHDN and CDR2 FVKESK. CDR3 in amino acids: CASSHGTVDTQYF. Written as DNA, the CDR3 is TGTGCCAGCAGCCACGGGACCGTAGATACGCAGTATTTT.

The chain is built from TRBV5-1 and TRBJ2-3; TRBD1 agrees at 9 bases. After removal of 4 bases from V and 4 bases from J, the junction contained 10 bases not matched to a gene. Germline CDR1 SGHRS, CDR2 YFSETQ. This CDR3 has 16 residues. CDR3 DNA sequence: TGCGCCAGCAGCACCTCCCCGGGACAGGGCCCAGATACGCAGTATTTT. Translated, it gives CASSTSPGQGPDTQYF.

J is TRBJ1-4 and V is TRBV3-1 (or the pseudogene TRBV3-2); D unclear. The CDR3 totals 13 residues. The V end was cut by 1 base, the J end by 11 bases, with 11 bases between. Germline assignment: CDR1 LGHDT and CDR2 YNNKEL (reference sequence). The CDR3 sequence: CASSQGRAWKLFF. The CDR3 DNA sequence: TGTGCCAGCAGCCAAGGTAGGGCGTGGAAACTGTTTTTT.